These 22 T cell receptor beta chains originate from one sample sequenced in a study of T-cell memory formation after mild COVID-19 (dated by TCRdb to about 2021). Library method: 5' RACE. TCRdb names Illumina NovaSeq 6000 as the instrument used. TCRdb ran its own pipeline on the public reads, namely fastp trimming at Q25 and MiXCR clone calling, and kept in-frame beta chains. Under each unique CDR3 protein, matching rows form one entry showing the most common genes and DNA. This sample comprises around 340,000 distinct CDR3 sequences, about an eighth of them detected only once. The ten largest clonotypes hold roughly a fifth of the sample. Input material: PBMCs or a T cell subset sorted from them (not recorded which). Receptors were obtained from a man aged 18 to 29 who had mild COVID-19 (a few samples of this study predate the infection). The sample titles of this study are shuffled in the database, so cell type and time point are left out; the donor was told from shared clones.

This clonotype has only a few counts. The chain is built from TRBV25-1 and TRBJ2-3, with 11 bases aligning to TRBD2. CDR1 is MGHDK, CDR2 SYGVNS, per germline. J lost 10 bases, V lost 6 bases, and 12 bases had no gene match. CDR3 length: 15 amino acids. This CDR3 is CASSASGGPSAAQYF. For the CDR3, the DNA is TGTGCCAGCAGCGCTAGCGGGGGGCCCTCCGCAGCGCAGTATTTT.

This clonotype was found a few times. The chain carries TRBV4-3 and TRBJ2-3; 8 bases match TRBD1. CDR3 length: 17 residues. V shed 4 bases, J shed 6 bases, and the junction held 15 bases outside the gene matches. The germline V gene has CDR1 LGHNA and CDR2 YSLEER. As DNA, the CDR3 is TGCGCCAGCAGCCCCGTAGAGCGTCAGGGGGCTTGGGATACGCAGTATTTT. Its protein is CASSPVERQGAWDTQYF.

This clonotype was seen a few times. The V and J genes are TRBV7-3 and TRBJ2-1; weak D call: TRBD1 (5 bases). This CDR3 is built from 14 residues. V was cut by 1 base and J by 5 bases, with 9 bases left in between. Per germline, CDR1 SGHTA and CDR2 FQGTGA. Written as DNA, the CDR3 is TGTGCCAGCAGCTTAAGTGGGGCGCACAATGAGCAGTTCTTC. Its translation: CASSLSGAHNEQFF.

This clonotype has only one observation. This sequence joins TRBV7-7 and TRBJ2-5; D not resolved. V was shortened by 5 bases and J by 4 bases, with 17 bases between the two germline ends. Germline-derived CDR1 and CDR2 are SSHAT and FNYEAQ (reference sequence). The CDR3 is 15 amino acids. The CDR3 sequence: CASSRYFEGRETQYF. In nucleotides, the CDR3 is TGTGCCAGCAGCCGATATTTTGAAGGGCGAGAGACCCAGTACTTC.

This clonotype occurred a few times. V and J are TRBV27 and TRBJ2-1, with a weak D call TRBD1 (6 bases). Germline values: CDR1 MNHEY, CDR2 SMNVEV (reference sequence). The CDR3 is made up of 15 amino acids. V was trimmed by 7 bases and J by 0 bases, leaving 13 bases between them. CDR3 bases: TGTGCCAGCAAACCAGGGGCCATCTCCTACAATGAGCAGTTCTTC. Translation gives CASKPGAISYNEQFF.

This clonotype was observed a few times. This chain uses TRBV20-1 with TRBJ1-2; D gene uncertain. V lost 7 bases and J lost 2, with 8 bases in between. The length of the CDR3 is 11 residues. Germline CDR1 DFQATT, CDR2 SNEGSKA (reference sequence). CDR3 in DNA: TGCAGTGTTCGGGAGAACTATGGCTACACCTTC. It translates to CSVRENYGYTF.

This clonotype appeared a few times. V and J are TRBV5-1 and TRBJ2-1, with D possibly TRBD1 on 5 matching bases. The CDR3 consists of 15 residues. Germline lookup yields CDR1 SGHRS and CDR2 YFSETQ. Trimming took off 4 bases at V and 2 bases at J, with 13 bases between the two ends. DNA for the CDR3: TGCGCCAGCAGCCCCAGGGCCAGTCCCTACAATGAGCAGTTCTTC. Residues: CASSPRASPYNEQFF.

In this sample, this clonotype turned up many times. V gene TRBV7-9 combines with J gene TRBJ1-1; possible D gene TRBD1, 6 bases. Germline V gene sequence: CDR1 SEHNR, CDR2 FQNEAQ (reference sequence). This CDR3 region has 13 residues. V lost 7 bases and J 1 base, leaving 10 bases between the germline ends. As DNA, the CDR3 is TGTGCCAGCACCCGGGGACAGAACACTGAAGCTTTCTTT. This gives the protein CASTRGQNTEAFF. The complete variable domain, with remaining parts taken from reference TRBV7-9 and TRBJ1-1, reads DTGVSQNPRHKITKRGQNVTFRCDPISEHNRLYWYRQTLGQGPEFLTYFQNEAQLEKSRLLSDRFSAERPKGSFSTLEIQRTEQGDSAMYLCASTRGQNTEAFFGQGTRLTVV.

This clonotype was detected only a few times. CDR3 DNA sequence: TGTGCCAGCAGCCTCCATCAGGGGGTGGTATACACTGAAGCTTTCTTT. Encoded protein: CASSLHQGVVYTEAFF. J is TRBJ1-1 and V is TRBV3-1, with 7 nucleotides matching TRBD1. Germline assignment: CDR1 LGHDT and CDR2 YNNKEL (reference sequence). The CDR3 covers 16 residues. J lost 3 bases, V lost 4 bases, and 11 bases had no gene match.

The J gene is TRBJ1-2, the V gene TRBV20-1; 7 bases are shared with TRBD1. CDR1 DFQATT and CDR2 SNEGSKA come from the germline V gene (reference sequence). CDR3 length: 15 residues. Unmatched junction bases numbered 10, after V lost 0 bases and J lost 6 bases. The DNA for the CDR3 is TGCAGTGCTAGAGATGGAGACAGGGCCCGAAATGGCTACACCTTC. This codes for CSARDGDRARNGYTF.

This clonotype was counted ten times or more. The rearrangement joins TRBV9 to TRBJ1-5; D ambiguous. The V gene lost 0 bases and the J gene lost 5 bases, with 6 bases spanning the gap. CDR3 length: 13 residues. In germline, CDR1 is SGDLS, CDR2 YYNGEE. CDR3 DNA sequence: TGTGCCAGCAGCGTAGGGGTGGATCAGCCCCAGCATTTT. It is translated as CASSVGVDQPQHF.

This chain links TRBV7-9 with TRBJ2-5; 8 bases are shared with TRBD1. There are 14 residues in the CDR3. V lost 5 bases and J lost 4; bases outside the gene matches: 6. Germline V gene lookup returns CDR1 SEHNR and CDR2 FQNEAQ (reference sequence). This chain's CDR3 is CASSPTGGRETQYF. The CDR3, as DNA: TGTGCCAGCAGCCCAACAGGGGGTAGAGAGACCCAGTACTTC.

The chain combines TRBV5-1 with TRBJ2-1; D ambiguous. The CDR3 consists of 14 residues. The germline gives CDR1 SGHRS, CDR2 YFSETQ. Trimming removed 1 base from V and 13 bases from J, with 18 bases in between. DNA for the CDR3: TGCGCCAGCAGCTTGCCAGGAGCGCAAGAGACCCAGTTCTTC. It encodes CASSLPGAQETQFF.

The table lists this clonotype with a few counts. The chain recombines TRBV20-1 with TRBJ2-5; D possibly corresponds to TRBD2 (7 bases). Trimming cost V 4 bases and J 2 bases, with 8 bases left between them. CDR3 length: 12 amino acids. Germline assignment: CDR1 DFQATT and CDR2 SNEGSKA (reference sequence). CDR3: CSAKGGQETQYF. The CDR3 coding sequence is TGCAGTGCTAAGGGGGGGCAAGAGACCCAGTACTTC.

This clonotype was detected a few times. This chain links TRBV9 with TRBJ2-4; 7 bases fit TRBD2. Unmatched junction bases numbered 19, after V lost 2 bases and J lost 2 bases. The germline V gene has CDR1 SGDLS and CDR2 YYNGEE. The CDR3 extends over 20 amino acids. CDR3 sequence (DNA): TGTGCCAGCAGCGTGGGGCTAGACGGGGGGAAAAGGTGGACCAAAAACATTCAGTACTTC. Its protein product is CASSVGLDGGKRWTKNIQYF.

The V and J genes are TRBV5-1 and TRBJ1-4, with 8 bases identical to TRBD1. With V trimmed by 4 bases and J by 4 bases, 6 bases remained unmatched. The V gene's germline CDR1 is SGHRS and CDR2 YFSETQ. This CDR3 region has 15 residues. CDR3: CASSPGQDFNEKLFF. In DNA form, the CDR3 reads TGCGCCAGCAGCCCGGGACAGGATTTTAATGAAAAACTGTTTTTT.

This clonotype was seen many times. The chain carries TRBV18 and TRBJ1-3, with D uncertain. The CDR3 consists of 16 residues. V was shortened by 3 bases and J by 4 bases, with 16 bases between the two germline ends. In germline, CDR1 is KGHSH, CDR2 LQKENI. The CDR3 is CASSPQPPVYGNTIYF. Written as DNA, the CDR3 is TGTGCCAGCTCACCGCAACCCCCGGTGTACGGAAACACCATATATTTT.

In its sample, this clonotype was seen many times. The CDR3, as DNA: TGCAGTGCTAGGGGGCACGGCAATCAGCCCCAGCATTTT. Protein: CSARGHGNQPQHF. The J gene is TRBJ1-5, the V gene TRBV20-1, with a possible D match to TRBD1 (5 bases). Deletions cut 3 bases from V and 2 bases from J, with 8 bases between. CDR1 DFQATT and CDR2 SNEGSKA come from the germline V gene (reference sequence). The CDR3 has 13 residues.

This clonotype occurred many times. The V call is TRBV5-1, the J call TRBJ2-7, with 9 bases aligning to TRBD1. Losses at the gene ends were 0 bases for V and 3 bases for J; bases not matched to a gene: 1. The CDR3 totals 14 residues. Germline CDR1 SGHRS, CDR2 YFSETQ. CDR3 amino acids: CASSLAGQGYEQYV. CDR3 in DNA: TGCGCCAGCAGCTTGGCGGGACAGGGCTACGAGCAGTACGTC.

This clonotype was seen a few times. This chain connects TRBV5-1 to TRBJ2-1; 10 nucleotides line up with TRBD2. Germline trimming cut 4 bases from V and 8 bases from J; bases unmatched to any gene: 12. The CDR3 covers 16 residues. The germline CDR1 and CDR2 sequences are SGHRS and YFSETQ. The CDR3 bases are TGCGCCAGCAGCCCGTCCCCGGGACTAGCGACGGATGAGCAGTTCTTC. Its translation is CASSPSPGLATDEQFF.

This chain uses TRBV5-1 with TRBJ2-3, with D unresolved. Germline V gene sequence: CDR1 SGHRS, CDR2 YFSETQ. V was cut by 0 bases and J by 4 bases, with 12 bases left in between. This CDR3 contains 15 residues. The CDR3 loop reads CASSLGYSSSDTQYF. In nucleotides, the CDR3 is TGCGCCAGCAGCTTGGGTTACAGCTCCTCAGATACGCAGTATTTT.

The CDR3 sequence: CASSQDLGQRRREAFF. The CDR3 region has the DNA TGCGCCAGCAGCCAAGATCTCGGGCAACGACGGCGTGAAGCTTTCTTT. V usage is TRBV4-3 and J usage is TRBJ1-1; no definite D call. Deletions cut 0 bases from V and 7 bases from J, with 18 bases between. The CDR3 is 16 residues long. Germline lookup yields CDR1 LGHNA and CDR2 YSLEER.